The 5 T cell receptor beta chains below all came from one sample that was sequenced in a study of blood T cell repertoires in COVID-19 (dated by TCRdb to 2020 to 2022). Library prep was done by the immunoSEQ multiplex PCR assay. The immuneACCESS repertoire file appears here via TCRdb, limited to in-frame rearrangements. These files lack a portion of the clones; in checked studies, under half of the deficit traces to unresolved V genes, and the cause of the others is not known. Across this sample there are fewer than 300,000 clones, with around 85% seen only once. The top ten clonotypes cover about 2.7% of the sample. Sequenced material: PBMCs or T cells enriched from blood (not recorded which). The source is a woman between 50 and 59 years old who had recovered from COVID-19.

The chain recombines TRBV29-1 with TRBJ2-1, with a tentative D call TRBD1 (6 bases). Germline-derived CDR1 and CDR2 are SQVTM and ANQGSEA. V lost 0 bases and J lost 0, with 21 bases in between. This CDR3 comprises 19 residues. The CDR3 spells CSVEESGEHNFYSYNEQFF. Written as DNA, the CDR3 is TGCAGCGTTGAAGAGTCAGGGGAACATAATTTTTACTCCTACAATGAGCAGTTCTTC.

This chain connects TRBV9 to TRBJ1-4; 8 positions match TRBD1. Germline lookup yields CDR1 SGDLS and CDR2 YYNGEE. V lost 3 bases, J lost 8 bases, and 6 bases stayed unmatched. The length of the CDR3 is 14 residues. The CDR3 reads CASSAGTGREKLFF. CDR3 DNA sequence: TGTGCCAGCAGCGCCGGGACAGGAAGGGAAAAACTGTTTTTT.

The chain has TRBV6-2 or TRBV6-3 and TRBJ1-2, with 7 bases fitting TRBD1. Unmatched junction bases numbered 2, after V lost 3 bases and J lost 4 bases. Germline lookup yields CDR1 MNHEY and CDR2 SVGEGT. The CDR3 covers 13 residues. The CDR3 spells CASSYRTGYGYTF. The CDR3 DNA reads TGTGCCAGCAGTTATCGGACAGGCTATGGCTACACCTTC.

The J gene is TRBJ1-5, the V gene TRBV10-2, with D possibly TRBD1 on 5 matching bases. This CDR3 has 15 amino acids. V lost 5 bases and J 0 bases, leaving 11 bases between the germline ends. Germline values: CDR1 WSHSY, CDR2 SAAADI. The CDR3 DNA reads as TGCGCCAGCAGTAAGACAGAGTATAGCAATCAGCCCCAGCATTTT. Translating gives CASSKTEYSNQPQHF.

DNA of the CDR3: TGTGCCAGCAGCTTAGATCCGGGACAGGGTAGTGGCTACACCTTC. It specifies CASSLDPGQGSGYTF. This rearrangement joins TRBV7-9 to TRBJ1-2, with TRBD1 identical over 9 bases. Trimming removed 1 base from V and 7 bases from J; junction bases left unmatched: 7. Per the germline V gene, CDR1 is SEHNR and CDR2 is FQNEAQ (reference sequence). CDR3 length: 15 residues.